The rows below give T cell receptor beta chains drawn from one sample of a study of blood T cell repertoires in COVID-19. The protocol was immunoSEQ multiplex PCR, while the TCRdb copy is restricted to in-frame clones and leaves out a portion. The sample has about 180,000 clones, about four fifths seen once. The sequenced sample consisted of peripheral blood. These TCRs come from a woman aged 70 to 79 with COVID-19, enrolled during active disease. The conserved cysteine and the conserved F or W are not part of the CDR3 here. A D gene is named only where the DNA matches it firmly. Clone size is stated in some rows and not others, as once, few, many or a class when expanded.

j_call v_call d_call clone_size cdr3_aa
TRBJ1-5 TRBV24-1 TRBD1 . ATSDTRQGSNQPQH
TRBJ2-7 TRBV5-4 TRBD2 . ASRASPGLAGEQY
TRBJ1-5 TRBV28 . . ASSGLGGRGPQH
TRBJ2-3 TRBV4-3 TRBD1 . ASSQGQGWTDTQY
TRBJ2-1 TRBV3-1/TRBV3-2 TRBD2 . ASSLGLASYNEQF
TRBJ1-5 TRBV5-4 TRBD1 . ASSSDRGDQPQH
TRBJ2-3 TRBV11-2 . . ASSLEGQGTDTQY
TRBJ2-7 TRBV28 . . ASKRRSGAYEQY
TRBJ1-6 TRBV18 TRBD1 . ASRQGEDSPLH
TRBJ2-3 TRBV7-2 TRBD1 . ASSSLTGSDTQY
TRBJ2-6 TRBV5-1 . . ASSVPGAGANVLT
TRBJ1-1 TRBV30 TRBD1 . AWSYRGRAF
TRBJ2-7 TRBV20-1 TRBD1 . SASPGQGDEQY
TRBJ2-2 TRBV5-1 TRBD1 . ASSRGQGSTGELF
TRBJ1-5 TRBV5-4 . . ASSLGRGGQPQH
TRBJ2-6 TRBV7-2 . . ASSPSSGANVLT
TRBJ1-2 TRBV7-9 . . ASSLTGMGSEGYT
TRBJ1-4 TRBV7-8 TRBD1 . ASSSGQGARYEKLF
TRBJ2-7 TRBV5-4 . few ASSFEGGLSYEQY
TRBJ2-1 TRBV10-3 TRBD1 . AITDRERNEQF